This T cell receptor (beta chain) comes out of a study of T cells in localized non-small cell lung cancer. Study-wide results and limits: Tumor samples were not multi-region, leaving intratumor heterogeneity unexcluded. Tumor trailed uninvolved adjacent lung in T cell clonality, which peaked there.

The CDR3 is made up of 17 amino acids. Trimming removed 2 bases from V and 1 base from J, with 12 bases in between. Germline lookup yields CDR1 LNHDA and CDR2 SQIVND (reference sequence). Assay: immunoSEQ multiplex PCR; the TCRdb copy retains only in-frame clones and omits some. The sample records approximately 88,000 clones, approximately 91% being singletons. Of note for this clone: Its target is unknown.

The TCR comes from a woman aged 40-75 years with stage II squamous cell lung carcinoma. The specimen was PBMCs, collected before any cancer treatment. This chain joins TRBV19 and TRBJ2-6; D is undetermined. The CDR3 spells CASSISRRGSGANVLTF. The CDR3 DNA reads TGTGCCAGTAGTATAAGCCGTCGTGGGTCTGGGGCCAACGTCCTGACTTTC.